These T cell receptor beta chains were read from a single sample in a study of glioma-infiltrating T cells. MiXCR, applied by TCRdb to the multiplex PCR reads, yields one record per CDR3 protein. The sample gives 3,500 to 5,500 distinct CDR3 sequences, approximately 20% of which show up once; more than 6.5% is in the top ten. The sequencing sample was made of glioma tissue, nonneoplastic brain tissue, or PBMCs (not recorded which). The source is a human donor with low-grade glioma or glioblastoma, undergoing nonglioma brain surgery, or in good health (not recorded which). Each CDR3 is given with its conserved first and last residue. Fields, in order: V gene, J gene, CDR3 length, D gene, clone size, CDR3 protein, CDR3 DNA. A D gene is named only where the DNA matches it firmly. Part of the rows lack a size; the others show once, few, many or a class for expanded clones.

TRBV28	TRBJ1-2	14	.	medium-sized	CASSLVGTNYGYTF	TGTGCCAGCAGTTTGGTTGGGACTAACTATGGCTACACCTTC
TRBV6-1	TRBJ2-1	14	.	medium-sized	CASSIGISYNEQFF	TGTGCCAGCAGTATCGGGATCTCCTACAATGAGCAGTTCTTC
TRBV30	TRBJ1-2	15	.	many	CAWNGGPAAPYGYTF	TGTGCCTGGAATGGAGGCCCGGCCGCCCCCTATGGCTACACCTTC
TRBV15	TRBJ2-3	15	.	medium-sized	CATRRDPQSTDTQYF	TGTGCCACCCGCAGAGATCCACAGAGCACAGATACGCAGTATTTT
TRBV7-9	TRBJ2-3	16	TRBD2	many	CASSNRQRAGGATQYF	TGTGCCAGCAGCAATAGGCAGAGAGCGGGGGGGGCTACGCAGTATTTT
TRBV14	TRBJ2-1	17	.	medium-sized	CASSQARRLVSYNEQFF	TGTGCCAGCAGCCAAGCCCGGAGACTAGTCTCCTACAATGAGCAGTTCTTC
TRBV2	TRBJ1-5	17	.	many	CASSEVRANLWNQPQHF	TGTGCCAGCAGTGAAGTCAGGGCGAATTTATGGAATCAGCCCCAGCATTTT
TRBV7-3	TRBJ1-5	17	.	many	CASSLTPKLRSNQPQHF	TGTGCCAGCAGCTTAACACCGAAACTACGGAGCAATCAGCCCCAGCATTTT
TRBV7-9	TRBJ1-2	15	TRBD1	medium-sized	CASSLLGTGDYGYTF	TGTGCCAGCAGCTTACTGGGGACAGGGGACTATGGCTACACCTTC
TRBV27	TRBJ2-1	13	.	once	CASSTGPGNEQFF	TGTGCCAGCAGTACGGGACCGGGCAATGAGCAGTTCTTC
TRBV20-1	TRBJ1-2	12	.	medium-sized	CSPFSRNYGYTF	TGCAGTCCCTTCTCACGGAACTATGGCTACACCTTC
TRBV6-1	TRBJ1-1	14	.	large	CASSGHIMNTEAFF	TGTGCCAGCAGCGGACACATCATGAACACTGAAGCTTTCTTT
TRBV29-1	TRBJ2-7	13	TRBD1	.	CSVDRTGSGEQYF	TGCAGCGTTGACAGGACAGGGTCTGGCGAGCAGTACTTC
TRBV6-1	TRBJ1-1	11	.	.	CASSGPAEAFF	TGTGCCAGCAGTGGACCGGCTGAAGCTTTCTTT
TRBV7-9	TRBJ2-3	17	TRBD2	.	CASSFSSGGAGTDTQYF	TGTGCCAGCAGCTTTAGTAGCGGGGGGGCCGGCACAGATACGCAGTATTTT
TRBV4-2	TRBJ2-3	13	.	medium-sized	CASSQDHGDTQYF	TGTGCCAGCAGCCAAGATCACGGGGATACGCAGTATTTT
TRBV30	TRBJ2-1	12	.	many	CAWSIPANEQFF	TGTGCCTGGAGTATTCCAGCGAATGAGCAGTTCTTC
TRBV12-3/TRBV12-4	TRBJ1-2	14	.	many	CASKVMSPNYGYTF	TGTGCCAGCAAGGTTATGTCCCCGAACTATGGCTACACCTTC
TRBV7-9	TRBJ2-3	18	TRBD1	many	CASSVISGTGGRTDTQYF	TGTGCCAGCAGCGTGATCAGCGGGACAGGGGGCAGGACAGATACGCAGTATTTT
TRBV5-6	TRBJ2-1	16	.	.	CASSLPQGLKYNEKFF	TGTGCCAGCAGCTTGCCCCAGGGACTCAAATACAATGAGAAGTTCTTC
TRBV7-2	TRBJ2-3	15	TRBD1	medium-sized	CASTVDRAPSDTQYF	TGTGCCAGCACTGTTGACAGGGCCCCCAGTGATACGCAGTATTTT
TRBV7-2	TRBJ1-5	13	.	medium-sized	CASSYLRNQPQHF	TGTGCCAGCAGCTACCTAAGAAATCAGCCCCAGCATTTT
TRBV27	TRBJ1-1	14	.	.	CASSPWTDTTEAFF	TGTGCCAGCAGTCCCTGGACGGACACCACTGAAGCTTTCTTT
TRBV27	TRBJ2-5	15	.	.	CASSRGLPSQETQYF	TGTGCCAGCAGCCGCGGCCTACCTTCCCAAGAGACCCAGTACTTC
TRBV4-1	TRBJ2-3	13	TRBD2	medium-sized	CASSRGGTDTQYF	TGCGCCAGCAGCAGGGGAGGGACAGATACGCAGTATTTT
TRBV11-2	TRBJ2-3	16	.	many	CASSFIGTFSTDTQYF	TGTGCCAGCAGCTTTATCGGGACTTTTAGCACAGATACGCAGTATTTT
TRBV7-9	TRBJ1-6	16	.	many	CASSSWEGGGNSPLHF	TGTGCCAGCAGCTCGTGGGAGGGAGGGGGTAATTCACCCCTCCACTTT
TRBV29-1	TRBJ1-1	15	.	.	CSVDGEGEMNTEAFF	TGCAGCGTTGACGGGGAGGGGGAGATGAACACTGAAGCTTTCTTT
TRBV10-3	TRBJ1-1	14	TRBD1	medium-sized	CAISEPDRVGEAFF	TGTGCCATCAGTGAGCCGGACAGGGTCGGGGAAGCTTTCTTT
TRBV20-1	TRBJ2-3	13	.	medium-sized	CSARGIEWDTQYF	TGCAGTGCCCGGGGGATAGAATGGGATACGCAGTATTTT
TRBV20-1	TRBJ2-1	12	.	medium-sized	CSACCVGNEQFF	TGCAGTGCTTGTTGTGTCGGGAATGAGCAGTTCTTC
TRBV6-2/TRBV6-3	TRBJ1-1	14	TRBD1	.	CAISETDRVGEAFF	TGTGCCATCAGTGAGACGGACAGGGTCGGGGAGGCTTTCTTT
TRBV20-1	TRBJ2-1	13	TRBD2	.	CSAGGLARNEQFF	TGCAGTGCCGGGGGACTAGCGAGGAATGAGCAGTTCTTC
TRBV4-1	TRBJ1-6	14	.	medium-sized	CASSPDGYNSPLHF	TGCGCCAGCAGCCCCGACGGCTATAATTCACCCCTCCACTTT
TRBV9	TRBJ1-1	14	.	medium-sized	CASSEGTADSMAFF	TGTGCCAGCAGCGAGGGGACCGCCGATTCCATGGCTTTCTTT
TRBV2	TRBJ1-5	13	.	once	CASASNSNQPQHF	TGTGCCAGTGCGTCGAATAGCAATCAGCCCCAGCATTTT
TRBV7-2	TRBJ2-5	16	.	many	CASSLVLEGVEKTQYF	TGTGCCAGCAGCTTAGTTTTGGAGGGAGTAGAAAAGACCCAGTACTTC
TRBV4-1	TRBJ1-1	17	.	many	CASSQGGPGQLNTEAFF	TGCGCCAGCAGCCAAGGAGGACCGGGACAACTGAACACTGAAGCTTTCTTT
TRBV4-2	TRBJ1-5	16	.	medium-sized	CASSQDPGPSHQPQHF	TGTGCCAGCAGCCAAGATCCCGGGCCCTCGCATCAGCCCCAGCATTTT
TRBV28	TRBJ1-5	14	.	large	CASSLGQYNQPQHF	TGTGCCAGCAGCCTTGGACAGTACAATCAGCCCCAGCATTTT
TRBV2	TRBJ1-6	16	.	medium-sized	CASSEQPSSYNSPLHF	TGTGCCAGCAGTGAGCAACCGAGCTCCTATAATTCACCCCTCCACTTT
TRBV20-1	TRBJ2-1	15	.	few	CSARMGSRVYNEQFF	TGCAGTGCTAGAATGGGCTCCCGGGTGTACAATGAGCAGTTCTTC
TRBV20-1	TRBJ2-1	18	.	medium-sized	CSASEGRQVLIGYNEQFF	TGCAGTGCTAGTGAGGGCCGACAGGTTTTAATAGGCTACAATGAGCAGTTCTTC
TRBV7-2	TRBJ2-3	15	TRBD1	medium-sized	CASSQGGAVTDTQYF	TGTGCCAGCAGTCAAGGGGGCGCGGTGACAGATACGCAGTATTTT
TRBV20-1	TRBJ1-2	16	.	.	CSASNSAQPVNYGYTF	TGCAGTGCTTCGAACTCCGCACAACCAGTTAACTATGGCTACACCTTC
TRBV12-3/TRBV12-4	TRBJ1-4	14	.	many	CASSLAGGNEKLFF	TGTGCCAGCAGTTTGGCCGGGGGTAATGAAAAACTGTTTTTT
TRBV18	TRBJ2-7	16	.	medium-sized	CASSPLWGASAYEQYF	TGTGCCAGCTCACCGCTGTGGGGGGCCAGTGCCTACGAGCAGTACTTC
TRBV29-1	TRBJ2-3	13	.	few	CSVDPGFTDTQYF	TGCAGCGTTGACCCCGGGTTCACAGATACGCAGTATTTT
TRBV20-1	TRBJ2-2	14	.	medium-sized	CSARGGRGTGELFF	TGCAGTGCTAGAGGTGGCCGGGGCACCGGGGAGCTGTTTTTT
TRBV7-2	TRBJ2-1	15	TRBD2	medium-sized	CASSLGLAGVNEQFF	TGTGCCAGCAGCTTAGGACTAGCGGGGGTCAATGAGCAGTTCTTC
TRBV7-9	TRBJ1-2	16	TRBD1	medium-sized	CASSSPGQRIDYGYTF	TGTGCCAGCAGCAGCCCGGGACAGAGAATCGACTATGGCTACACCTTC
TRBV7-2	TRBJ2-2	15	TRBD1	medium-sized	CASSLFEGATGELFF	TGTGCCAGCAGCTTATTTGAGGGGGCAACCGGGGAGCTGTTTTTT
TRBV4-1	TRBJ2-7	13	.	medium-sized	CASSQDLRYEQYF	TGCGCCAGCAGCCAAGATCTCAGGTACGAGCAGTACTTC
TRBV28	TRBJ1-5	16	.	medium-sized	CASSILLREGNQPQHF	TGTGCCAGCAGTATATTATTGCGAGAAGGCAATCAGCCCCAGCATTTT